The 16 T cell receptor beta chains in this list originate from one sample, sequenced in a study of CD8 T cells in ankylosing spondylitis. TCRdb itself ran the 5' RACE reads through MiXCR, one entry per CDR3 protein. The sample has some 220,000 distinct CDR3 sequences, less than 9.5% seen once; the top ten hold around 5.1%. Sample: blood, either unsorted or a sorted T cell fraction (not recorded which). The origin of the receptors is a female donor with ankylosing spondylitis or in good health (not recorded which).

This clonotype was recorded many times. The chain joins TRBV9 to TRBJ2-1; TRBD2 aligns across 8 bases. The CDR3 runs 13 residues. The V and J ends lost 0 bases and 10 bases, in that order; junction bases with no gene match: 3. CDR1 SGDLS and CDR2 YYNGEE come from the germline V gene. The DNA of the CDR3 is TGTGCCAGCAGCGTAGCGGGGGGGATGGAGCAGTTCTTC. Translated: CASSVAGGMEQFF.

Points on this clonotype: A much larger clone differs by one base, so this may be a read error. The rearrangement joins TRBV12-3 or TRBV12-4 to TRBJ1-5; D not certain. Between the trimmed V and J ends, which lost 5 bases and 8 bases, there was a span of 25 bases. The length of the CDR3 is 17 residues. The CDR3 spells CASSPLPPSVAAEPQHF. The CDR3 DNA reads TGTGCCAGCAGTCCTTTACCGCCCTCGGTTGCGGCGGAGCCCCAGCATTTT.

This clonotype showed up many times. This chain connects TRBV27 to TRBJ2-7; the match to TRBD2 covers 9 bases. V was pared by 3 bases and J by 1 base, with 10 bases of the junction left unmatched. CDR1 is MNHEY and CDR2 is SMNVEV in the germline V gene (reference sequence). The CDR3 is 17 residues long. The CDR3 DNA is TGTGCCAGCAGTTTCCGAGGTGGGCGGGAGGGTTCCTACGAGCAGTACTTC. Its protein product is CASSFRGGREGSYEQYF.

Comments on this clonotype: It may be a read error: a sequence one base away is much more abundant. V usage is TRBV19 and J usage is TRBJ2-1; D might be TRBD1 (5 bases). Germline CDR1 LNHDA, CDR2 SQIVND (reference sequence). There are 13 residues in the CDR3. Written as DNA, the CDR3 is TGTGTCAGTAGCACCCTCCAACAGGATGAGCAGTTCTTC. This gives the protein CVSSTLQQDEQFF.

This clonotype was detected ten times or more. The V and J genes are TRBV15 and TRBJ2-1, with D possibly called TRBD1 or TRBD2 (5 bases each). CDR1 and CDR2 (germline): LNHNV, YYDKDF (reference sequence). Trimming took 5 bases from V and 4 from J, leaving 18 bases between them. The CDR3 spans 16 residues. The CDR3 DNA sequence: TGTGCCACCAGCTCCCTGGGTGGGGGATCATACAATGAGCAGTTCTTC. It codes for CATSSLGGGSYNEQFF.

This clonotype was found many times. V and J are TRBV4-3 and TRBJ2-1; TRBD1 is a possible D gene (5 bases). CDR1 is LGHNA, CDR2 YSLEER, per germline. The ends were cut back, 4 bases at V and 2 bases at J, with 6 bases in the middle. CDR3 length: 13 amino acids. This CDR3 is CASSRGAYNEQFF. In nucleotides, the CDR3 is TGCGCCAGCAGCCGGGGCGCCTACAATGAGCAGTTCTTC.

This clonotype was observed many times. One end of the junction does not line up with germline, which may come from a read error. The J gene is TRBJ2-1, the V gene TRBV29-1; TRBD2 matches 8 bases. CDR1 and CDR2 from the germline V gene are SQVTM and ANQGSEA. The CDR3 extends over 14 amino acids. CDR3: CSVESLAGPGRALF. The CDR3, as DNA: TGCAGCGTTGAAAGCCTAGCGGGTCCGGGGAGGGCGCTCTTC.

This clonotype came up many times. The chain carries TRBV28 and TRBJ2-7; 7 nucleotides line up with TRBD2. Looked up from germline, CDR1 is MDHEN and CDR2 is SYDVKM. The CDR3 sequence is 18 residues long. Germline trimming cut 4 bases from V and 12 bases from J; bases unmatched to any gene: 27. CDR3 residues: CASSSVRRELPSLYAGYF. As DNA, the CDR3 is TGTGCCAGCAGTTCGGTCCGGCGGGAGCTTCCTTCTCTTTACGCGGGGTACTTC.

This clonotype was counted ten times or more. The DNA for the CDR3 is TGTGCCAGCAGCCAAGAGGGTGTCTTACGGAATGAGCAGTTCTTC. As protein: CASSQEGVLRNEQFF. This chain connects TRBV3-1 to TRBJ2-1; no definite D call. Germline V gives CDR1 LGHDT, CDR2 YNNKEL (reference sequence). V lost 0 bases, J lost 7 bases, and 13 bases lay in between. The CDR3 is 15 amino acids.

Many counts were recorded for this clonotype. The chain employs TRBV20-1 and TRBJ2-1; 13 positions match TRBD2. The V and J ends lost 3 bases and 6 bases, in that order; junction bases with no gene match: 8. CDR1 is DFQATT, CDR2 SNEGSKA, per germline (reference sequence). This CDR3 region has 16 residues. The CDR3 loop is CSASKGGLAGFNEQFF. The CDR3 DNA sequence: TGCAGTGCTAGCAAGGGGGGACTAGCGGGATTCAATGAGCAGTTCTTC.

This clonotype was seen repeatedly, ten times or more. The chain joins TRBV20-1 to TRBJ2-7; perhaps TRBD1 as D (6 bases). Germline values: CDR1 DFQATT, CDR2 SNEGSKA (reference sequence). Trimming shortened V by 7 bases and J by 3 bases, and 16 bases separated the two germline ends. The CDR3 is 13 amino acids. This chain's CDR3 is CSVPTGWGYEQYF. The CDR3 nucleotides are TGCAGTGTTCCTACAGGGTGGGGCTACGAGCAGTACTTC.

This clonotype was counted ten times or more. The genes are TRBV15 and TRBJ2-6; D is tentatively TRBD1 or TRBD2 (5 bases each). V shed 8 bases and J shed 0 bases, with 8 bases lying between them. The CDR3 length is 14 residues. Germline assignment: CDR1 LNHNV and CDR2 YYDKDF (reference sequence). CDR3 DNA sequence: TGTGCCACCGAGGGGACCTCTGGGGCCAACGTCCTGACTTTC. Amino acid sequence: CATEGTSGANVLTF.

The chain couples TRBV7-9 to TRBJ2-7; the D is unclear. The V gene's germline CDR1 is SEHNR and CDR2 FQNEAQ (reference sequence). Trimming shortened V by 5 bases and J by 2 bases, and 10 bases separated the two germline ends. This CDR3 is 13 amino acids long. Here the CDR3 DNA reads TGTGCCAGCAGCCAACAGAGTACCTACGAGCAGTACTTC. Residues: CASSQQSTYEQYF. The full variable domain, in which reference TRBV7-9 and TRBJ2-7 provide the parts outside the CDR3, is DTGVSQNPRHKITKRGQNVTFRCDPISEHNRLYWYRQTLGQGPEFLTYFQNEAQLEKSRLLSDRFSAERPKGSFSTLEIQRTEQGDSAMYLCASSQQSTYEQYFGPGTRLTVT.

This clonotype was seen ten or more times. The CDR3: CASSPPGDTDTQYF. CDR3 in DNA: TGTGCCAGCAGCCCCCCGGGAGACACAGATACGCAGTATTTT. This sequence joins TRBV7-8 and TRBJ2-3; tentatively, D is TRBD2 (6 bases). CDR1 and CDR2 (germline): SGHVS, FQNEAQ. This CDR3 has 14 residues. V was cut by 5 bases and J by 2 bases, with 11 bases left in between.

In this sample, this clonotype turned up many times. The gene calls are TRBV10-3 and TRBJ2-5, with 7 positions matching TRBD2. The CDR3 extends over 18 amino acids. CDR1 is ENHRY and CDR2 is SYGVKD in the germline V gene. V lost 0 bases and J lost 5; bases outside the gene matches: 15. CDR3 region: CAISESRRQGGSKETQYF. CDR3 sequence (DNA): TGTGCCATCAGTGAGTCCAGGCGGCAGGGAGGGTCCAAGGAGACCCAGTACTTC.

This clonotype was observed at least ten times. The chain joins TRBV3-1 to TRBJ1-1; D remains ambiguous. CDR3 length: 12 amino acids. CDR1 is LGHDT, CDR2 YNNKEL, per germline (reference sequence). Trimming pared 0 bases from V and 6 bases from J, leaving 5 bases between. Here the CDR3 reads CASSQEGSEAFF. Written as DNA, the CDR3 is TGTGCCAGCAGCCAAGAAGGGTCTGAAGCTTTCTTT.